These 31 T cell receptor beta chains came from one sample sequenced in a study of early stage breast cancer tumors. Generated by immunoSEQ multiplex PCR, the TCRdb table keeps only in-frame clones and is missing some. Of approximately 11,000 clones in the sample, about 78% were seen once. The sequencing input was breast tumor tissue. The receptors stem from a person between 35 and 49 years old with breast cancer.

This chain connects TRBV19 to TRBJ1-5, with a weak D call TRBD1 (5 bases). Trimming left V 11 bases short and J 0 bases short, with 17 bases between. Germline V gene sequence: CDR1 LNHDA, CDR2 SQIVND (reference sequence). The CDR3 consists of 15 residues. This CDR3 is CAAQRDRHSNQPQHF. The CDR3 nucleotides read TGTGCCGCACAGAGGGACCGCCATAGCAATCAGCCCCAGCATTTT.

This clone appeared a single time. V usage is TRBV7-6 and J usage is TRBJ1-1; no clear D gene. Trimming left V 5 bases short and J 5 bases short, with 12 bases between. This CDR3 has 13 amino acids. CDR1 is SGHVS, CDR2 FNYEAQ, per germline. The CDR3 DNA sequence: TGTGCCAGCAGCCTCATAGTATCAACTGAAGCTTTCTTT. This gives the protein CASSLIVSTEAFF.

The chain links TRBV5-4 to TRBJ2-3; 12 bases map to TRBD2. Germline lookup yields CDR1 SGHNT and CDR2 YYREEE (reference sequence). The CDR3 has 18 amino acids. With V trimmed by 0 bases and J by 3 bases, 8 bases remained unmatched. CDR3 coding DNA: TGTGCCAGCAGCTTGGGTACTAGCGGGAGGATTGGGACAGATACGCAGTATTTT. Its protein product is CASSLGTSGRIGTDTQYF.

The V call is TRBV5-1, the J call TRBJ2-2; 8 bases line up with TRBD2. Germline V gene sequence: CDR1 SGHRS, CDR2 YFSETQ. The CDR3 extends over 15 amino acids. Unmatched junction bases numbered 5, after V lost 4 bases and J lost 3 bases. The CDR3 protein is CASSTNGRDTGELFF. CDR3 bases: TGCGCCAGCAGCACCAACGGGAGGGACACCGGGGAGCTGTTTTTT.

The CDR3 here is CASSSAADTQYF. The CDR3 DNA sequence: TGTGCCAGCAGCTCAGCGGCAGATACGCAGTATTTT. The V gene is TRBV11-3, the J gene TRBJ2-3, with a tentative D call TRBD2 (5 bases). Germline CDR1 and CDR2: SGHNT and YENEEA. The V and J ends lost 4 bases and 4 bases respectively, with 6 bases between them. The CDR3 runs to 12 residues. The full variable domain, with the rest looked up from reference TRBV11-3 and TRBJ2-3, is EAGVVQSPRYKIIEKKQPVAFWCNPISGHNTLYWYLQNLGQGPELLIRYENEEAVDDSQLPKDRFSAERLKGVDSTLKIQPAELGDSAVYLCASSSAADTQYFGPGTRLTVL.

V usage is TRBV7-9 and J usage is TRBJ2-1, with D tentatively TRBD1 or TRBD2 (6 bases each). Trimming took 8 bases from V and 7 from J, leaving 21 bases between them. This CDR3 region has 15 residues. The germline gives CDR1 SEHNR, CDR2 FQNEAQ (reference sequence). The CDR3 coding sequence is TGTGCCAGCCGTCGGGGATCGGAAGGGGGGAATGAGCAGTTCTTC. Translation gives CASRRGSEGGNEQFF.

There are a few counts of this clone. This CDR3 reads CASSLAWSVDGKNEQYF. In nucleotides, the CDR3 is TGTGCCAGCAGCTTAGCTTGGAGTGTGGACGGGAAGAACGAGCAGTACTTC. The chain joins TRBV7-9 to TRBJ2-7, with D possibly TRBD2 on 5 matching bases. Trimming took off 0 bases at V and 5 bases at J, with 20 bases between the two ends. CDR1 is SEHNR and CDR2 is FQNEAQ in the germline V gene (reference sequence). The CDR3 has 17 amino acids.

The J gene is TRBJ1-2, the V gene TRBV6-6; the D is unclear. Looked up from germline, CDR1 is MNHNY and CDR2 is SVGAGI (reference sequence). This CDR3 has 13 residues. V was cut by 0 bases and J by 3 bases, with 5 bases left in between. CDR3 residues: CASSYSSDYGYTF. CDR3 coding DNA: TGTGCCAGCAGTTACTCGTCAGACTATGGCTACACCTTC.

This clone was observed a handful of times. The rearrangement uses TRBV6-5 and TRBJ1-3; TRBD1 aligns across 7 bases. Germline lookup yields CDR1 MNHEY and CDR2 SVGAGI. This CDR3 region has 15 residues. V lost 6 bases, J lost 0 bases, and 5 bases stayed unmatched. In DNA, the CDR3 is TGTGCCAGCAGACGGACAGGTCGCTCTGGAAACACCATATATTTT. Translation: CASRRTGRSGNTIYF.

This chain joins TRBV5-1 and TRBJ2-1; 13 bases map to TRBD2. The CDR3 runs to 16 residues. J lost 5 bases, V lost 2 bases, and 4 bases had no gene match. The germline CDR1 and CDR2 sequences are SGHRS and YFSETQ. The CDR3 region is CASSFGLAGANNEQFF. The CDR3, as DNA: TGCGCCAGCAGCTTCGGACTAGCGGGAGCTAACAATGAGCAGTTCTTC.

In its sample, this clone was seen once. The rearrangement joins TRBV7-9 to TRBJ2-7; D possibly corresponds to TRBD2 (5 bases). The germline gives CDR1 SEHNR, CDR2 FQNEAQ (reference sequence). The CDR3 spans 16 residues. V shed 0 bases and J shed 2 bases, with 14 bases lying between them. CDR3 DNA sequence: TGTGCCAGCAGCTTAGCGTTTGGCGACGGGACCTACGAGCAGTACTTC. Residues: CASSLAFGDGTYEQYF.

This chain uses TRBV18 with TRBJ2-3; D unresolved. Looked up from germline, CDR1 is KGHSH and CDR2 is LQKENI. Between the trimmed V and J ends, which lost 3 bases and 2 bases, there was a span of 9 bases. The CDR3 extends over 14 amino acids. The CDR3 DNA sequence: TGTGCCAGCTCACCGGAGTTGTACACAGATACGCAGTATTTT. Translated, it gives CASSPELYTDTQYF.

This clone was seen once. The rearrangement links TRBV6-4 to TRBJ2-1; D not certain. The germline gives CDR1 MRHNA, CDR2 SNTAGT. Between the trimmed V and J ends, which lost 0 bases and 6 bases, there was a span of 6 bases. There are 13 residues in the CDR3. The DNA of the CDR3 is TGTGCCAGCAGTGACTCGGCTAGCAATGAGCAGTTCTTC. Protein product: CASSDSASNEQFF.

The V call is TRBV10-3, the J call TRBJ2-1; 8 nucleotides match TRBD2. Trimming at V came to 3 bases and at J to 7 bases, leaving 11 bases not matched to a gene. The CDR3 runs 16 residues. The V gene's germline CDR1 is ENHRY and CDR2 SYGVKD. CDR3 bases: TGTGCCATCAGTGATAGAGCGGGAGCAGGAGGGAATGAGCAGTTCTTC. This sequence encodes CAISDRAGAGGNEQFF.

V usage is TRBV5-1 and J usage is TRBJ2-1; D is undetermined. CDR3 length: 15 residues. Trimming left V 4 bases short and J 0 bases short, with 11 bases between. Germline CDR1 SGHRS, CDR2 YFSETQ. The DNA of the CDR3 is TGCGCCAGCAGCGACCAGGTTAGCTCCTACAATGAGCAGTTCTTC. It yields the protein CASSDQVSSYNEQFF.

V and J are TRBV11-3 and TRBJ2-2; 9 bases align to TRBD2. The germline gives CDR1 SGHNT, CDR2 YENEEA. Losses at the gene ends were 7 bases for V and 4 bases for J; bases not matched to a gene: 7. The CDR3 runs 15 residues. CDR3 sequence: CASIHSGRSTGELFF. DNA of the CDR3: TGTGCCAGCATTCATAGCGGGAGAAGCACCGGGGAGCTGTTTTTT.

The chain employs TRBV19 and TRBJ2-7; no clear D. Germline V gene sequence: CDR1 LNHDA, CDR2 SQIVND (reference sequence). V dropped 1 base and J dropped 6 bases, with 10 bases sitting between them. This CDR3 spans 13 amino acids. The CDR3 DNA reads TGTGCCAGTAGTATAGCCTTCCGGAGCGAGCAGTACTTC. Translating it yields CASSIAFRSEQYF.

This clone is deemed large. The genes are TRBV21-1 and TRBJ2-3; the table's D call, TRBD1, was not checked against the DNA. TRBV21-1 is a pseudogene locus. This CDR3 is 19 amino acids long. DNA for the CDR3: TGTGCCAGCAGCCCCGACGGGGACAGGAATATTTCTATCACAGATACGCAGTATTTT. It encodes CASSPDGDRNISITDTQYF.

V and J are TRBV7-9 and TRBJ2-1, with D possibly TRBD2 on 6 matching bases. This CDR3 is 16 amino acids long. Trimming removed 5 bases from V and 5 bases from J, with 19 bases in between. Germline CDR1 reads SEHNR; CDR2 reads FQNEAQ (reference sequence). The CDR3 coding sequence is TGTGCCAGCAGCGGGTCCTCGGGACTTAATAACAATGAGCAGTTCTTC. This codes for CASSGSSGLNNNEQFF.

This rearrangement joins TRBV15 to TRBJ2-5; 7 nucleotides agree with TRBD1. Germline V CDR1 and CDR2: LNHNV, YYDKDF (reference sequence). This CDR3 comprises 14 residues. V gave up 1 base and J gave up 2 bases; unmatched junction bases: 1. CDR3 in DNA: TGTGCCACCAGCAGAGGCAGGGGGCAAGAGACCCAGTACTTC. This translates into CATSRGRGQETQYF.

The rearrangement uses TRBV5-1 and TRBJ2-7; 9 nucleotides agree with TRBD1. This CDR3 contains 14 residues. The J segment lost 6 bases and the V segment lost 3 bases, leaving 7 bases of the junction unmatched. Germline CDR1 is SGHRS and CDR2 is YFSETQ. CDR3 nucleotide sequence: TGCGCCAGCAGCTCAACGACAGGGGGTGGCGAGCAGTACTTC. Its protein product is CASSSTTGGGEQYF.

The sample holds a few counts of this clone. V is TRBV14 and J is TRBJ2-2; 8 positions agree with TRBD2. The CDR3 has 16 amino acids. Germline values: CDR1 SGHDN, CDR2 FVKESK. Trimming removed 3 bases from V and 7 bases from J; junction bases left unmatched: 10. CDR3 residues: CASSQTLAGQGGELFF. The CDR3 DNA follows: TGTGCCAGCAGCCAGACCTTAGCGGGGCAGGGCGGGGAGCTGTTTTTT. Variable domain in full (rest from reference TRBV14 and TRBJ2-2): EAGVTQFPSHSVIEKGQTVTLRCDPISGHDNLYWYRRVMGKEIKFLLHFVKESKQDESGMPNNRFLAERTGGTYSTLKVQPAELEDSGVYFCASSQTLAGQGGELFFGEGSRLTVL.

This chain connects TRBV14 to TRBJ2-3; D not certain. Trimming took 2 bases from V and 4 from J, leaving 1 base between them. The CDR3 sequence is 11 residues long. From germline, CDR1 is SGHDN and CDR2 FVKESK. Here the CDR3 DNA reads TGTGCCAGCAGCCAATCAGATACGCAGTATTTT. Encoded protein: CASSQSDTQYF.

This clone showed up just a few times. The chain recombines TRBV11-2 with TRBJ1-5; the D gene is possibly TRBD1 (5 bases). V lost 4 bases, J lost 3 bases, and 13 bases lay in between. Germline V lookup: CDR1 SGHAT, CDR2 FQNNGV. The CDR3 is 15 amino acids. CDR3 protein: CASSWASGSNQPQHF. The CDR3 DNA follows: TGTGCCAGCAGCTGGGCCTCAGGGTCCAATCAGCCCCAGCATTTT. Combining the CDR3 with reference TRBV11-2 and TRBJ1-5 gives the whole variable domain EAGVAQSPRYKIIEKRQSVAFWCNPISGHATLYWYQQILGQGPKLLIQFQNNGVVDDSQLPKDRFSAERLKGVDSTLKIQPAKLEDSAVYLCASSWASGSNQPQHFGDGTRLSIL.

The chain links TRBV14 to TRBJ1-1; D gene uncertain. V dropped 6 bases and J dropped 4 bases, with 12 bases sitting between them. The CDR3 is made up of 13 amino acids. The germline gives CDR1 SGHDN, CDR2 FVKESK. The CDR3, as DNA: TGTGCCAGCAGACCCCCCACGGGCACTGAAGCTTTCTTT. It codes for CASRPPTGTEAFF. Combining the CDR3 with reference TRBV14 and TRBJ1-1 gives the whole variable domain EAGVTQFPSHSVIEKGQTVTLRCDPISGHDNLYWYRRVMGKEIKFLLHFVKESKQDESGMPNNRFLAERTGGTYSTLKVQPAELEDSGVYFCASRPPTGTEAFFGQGTRLTVV.

This chain connects TRBV7-2 to TRBJ2-1; no firm D call. The germline CDR1 and CDR2 sequences are SGHTA and FQGNSA. There are 13 residues in the CDR3. The germline V and J ends were trimmed by 1 base and 7 bases, with 8 bases remaining between them. The CDR3 sequence: CASSLGFLNEQFF. For the CDR3, the DNA is TGTGCCAGCAGCTTAGGTTTTCTAAATGAGCAGTTCTTC. The whole variable domain, filled in from reference TRBV7-2 and TRBJ2-1, reads GAGVSQSPSNKVTEKGKDVELRCDPISGHTALYWYRQSLGQGLEFLIYFQGNSAPDKSGLPSDRFSAERTGGSVSTLTIQRTQQEDSAVYLCASSLGFLNEQFFGPGTRLTVL.

The rearrangement joins TRBV11-2 to TRBJ2-2, with 7 nucleotides matching TRBD1. CDR3 length: 14 residues. CDR1 is SGHAT, CDR2 FQNNGV, per germline. V trimming: 1 base; J trimming: 6 bases; junction bases outside the gene matches: 2. The CDR3: CASSLVGGPGELFF. In nucleotides, the CDR3 is TGTGCCAGCAGCTTAGTAGGGGGCCCCGGGGAGCTGTTTTTT. The entire variable domain, with the rest obtained from reference TRBV11-2 and TRBJ2-2, is as follows: EAGVAQSPRYKIIEKRQSVAFWCNPISGHATLYWYQQILGQGPKLLIQFQNNGVVDDSQLPKDRFSAERLKGVDSTLKIQPAKLEDSAVYLCASSLVGGPGELFFGEGSRLTVL.

The chain uses TRBV7-3 and TRBJ2-3; no clear D gene. The germline V gene has CDR1 SGHTA and CDR2 FQGTGA. The CDR3 is made up of 13 amino acids. V was trimmed by 5 bases and J by 0 bases, leaving 6 bases between them. CDR3: CASSQLSTDTQYF. CDR3 DNA sequence: TGTGCCAGCAGCCAGCTTAGCACAGATACGCAGTATTTT. The complete variable domain, with remaining parts taken from reference TRBV7-3 and TRBJ2-3, reads GAGVSQTPSNKVTEKGKYVELRCDPISGHTALYWYRQSLGQGPEFLIYFQGTGAADDSGLPNDRFFAVRPEGSVSTLKIQRTERGDSAVYLCASSQLSTDTQYFGPGTRLTVL.

This clone is medium-sized. V usage is TRBV5-6 and J usage is TRBJ1-5, with 8 bases identical to TRBD1. There are 17 residues in the CDR3. The ends lost 0 bases at V and 5 bases at J; junction bases unmatched: 10. Germline assignment: CDR1 SGHDT and CDR2 YYEEEE. The chain's CDR3 is CASSLGVYGQGHQPQHF. CDR3 DNA: TGTGCCAGCAGCTTGGGGGTCTATGGACAGGGACATCAGCCCCAGCATTTT.

Only a few counts were recorded for this clone. The rearrangement joins TRBV19 to TRBJ1-2; D gene unclear. The CDR3 length is 14 residues. Trimming cost V 5 bases and J 2 bases, with 12 bases left between them. The germline gives CDR1 LNHDA, CDR2 SQIVND (reference sequence). The DNA of the CDR3 is TGTGCCAGTAGTCCCTGGGAGTCCAACTATGGCTACACCTTC. Its translation is CASSPWESNYGYTF.

In its sample, this clone was seen a few times. The chain couples TRBV25-1 to TRBJ2-2; TRBD1 might be the D (5 bases). Deletions cut 8 bases from V and 6 bases from J, with 16 bases between. The CDR3 sequence is 14 residues long. Germline CDR1 MGHDK, CDR2 SYGVNS. CDR3 region: CASGSEGVAGELFF. CDR3 bases: TGTGCCAGCGGAAGTGAAGGGGTGGCCGGGGAGCTGTTTTTT.